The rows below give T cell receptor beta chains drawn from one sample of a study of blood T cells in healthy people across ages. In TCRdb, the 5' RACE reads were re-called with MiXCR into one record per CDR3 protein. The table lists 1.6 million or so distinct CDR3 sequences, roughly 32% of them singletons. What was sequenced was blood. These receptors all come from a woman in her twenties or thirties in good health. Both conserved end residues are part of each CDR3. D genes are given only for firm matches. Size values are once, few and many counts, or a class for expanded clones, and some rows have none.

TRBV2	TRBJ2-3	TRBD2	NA	TGTGCCAGCAGTGATCTTGGTACTAGCGGGGCAGATACGCAGTATTTT	CASSDLGTSGADTQYF
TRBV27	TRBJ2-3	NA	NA	TGTGCCACCAGTGAGGACCTGAGCACAGATACGCAGTATTTT	CATSEDLSTDTQYF
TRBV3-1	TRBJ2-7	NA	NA	TGTGCCAGCAGCCAAGGGCGGAAATACGGGCAGTACTTC	CASSQGRKYGQYF
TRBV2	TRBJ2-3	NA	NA	TGTGCCAGCACTCCGGACAGTCGCACAGATACGCAGTATTTT	CASTPDSRTDTQYF
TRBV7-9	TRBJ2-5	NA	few	TGTGCCAGCAGCTTATTTTCAGGGGAAGAGACCCAGTACTTC	CASSLFSGEETQYF
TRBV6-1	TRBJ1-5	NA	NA	TGTGCCAGCAGTGATTCCCCTAGAAAGAAGCCCCAGCATTTT	CASSDSPRKKPQHF
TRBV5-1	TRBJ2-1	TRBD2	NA	TGCGCCAGCAGCCTCGGGACTAGCCCGTTCGATGAGCAGTTCTTC	CASSLGTSPFDEQFF
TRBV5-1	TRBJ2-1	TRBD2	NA	TGCGCCAGCAGCCCCTGGGCTAGCGGGGGGACTTACAATGAGCGGTTCTTC	CASSPWASGGTYNERFF
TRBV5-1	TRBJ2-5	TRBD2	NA	TGCGCCAGCAGCGAGAGCGGGGTTAAGGAGACCCAGTACTTC	CASSESGVKETQYF
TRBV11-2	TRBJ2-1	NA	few	TGTGCCAGCAGCTCAACCGCAGGGGGGAATGAGCAGTTCTTC	CASSSTAGGNEQFF
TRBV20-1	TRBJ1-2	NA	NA	TGCAGTCCAACTGCTAACTATGGCTACACCTTC	CSPTANYGYTF
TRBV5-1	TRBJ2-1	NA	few	TGCGCCAGCAGCTTGGATCTCTCCCTGACCTACAATGAGCAGTTCTTC	CASSLDLSLTYNEQFF
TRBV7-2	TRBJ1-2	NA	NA	TGTGCCAGCAGCATCCGCATACGGGACTACACCTTC	CASSIRIRDYTF
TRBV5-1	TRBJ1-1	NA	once	TGCGCCAGCAGCTTAATTAGTGACATGAACACTGAAGCTTTCTTT	CASSLISDMNTEAFF
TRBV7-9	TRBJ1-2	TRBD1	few	TGTGCCAGCAGCTTAGTGGAGACAGGGCTTCCTGGCTACACCTTC	CASSLVETGLPGYTF
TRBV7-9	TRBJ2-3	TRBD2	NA	TGTGCCAGCAGCCCCCGTACGGCTAGCGGGGGGGATTTCACAGATACGCAGTATTTT	CASSPRTASGGDFTDTQYF
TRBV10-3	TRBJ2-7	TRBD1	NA	TGTGCCATCAGTGGCCGGACAGGGAAGAACGGAGGCGAGCAGTACTTC	CAISGRTGKNGGEQYF
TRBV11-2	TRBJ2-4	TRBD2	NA	TGTGCCAGCAGCTTAAGGGCCCCTAGCGGGAGTAGTAACATTCAGTACTTC	CASSLRAPSGSSNIQYF
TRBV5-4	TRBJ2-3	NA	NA	TGTGCCAGCAGCTGGATAAGGGGCAGCACAGATACGCAGTATTTT	CASSWIRGSTDTQYF
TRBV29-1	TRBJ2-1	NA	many	TGCAGCGTGCCCGGGAGTGTCTACAATGAGCAGTTCTTC	CSVPGSVYNEQFF
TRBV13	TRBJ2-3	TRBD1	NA	TGTGCCAGCAGCCCGGACAGGGAACATACGCAGTATTTT	CASSPDREHTQYF
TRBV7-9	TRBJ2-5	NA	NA	TGTACCAGCAGCTCCCCGGTGGGTAGCGCCTCCCAAGAGACCCAGTACTTC	CTSSSPVGSASQETQYF
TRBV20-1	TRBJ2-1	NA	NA	TGCAGTGCTAGAGATCGGAAGGGTTACAATGAGCAGTTCTTC	CSARDRKGYNEQFF
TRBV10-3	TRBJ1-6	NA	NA	TGTGCCATCAGTGTGTCTGTCGGTTTGACCTATAATTCACCCCTCCACTTT	CAISVSVGLTYNSPLHF
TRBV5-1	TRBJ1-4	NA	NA	TGCGCCAGCAGCCCCGGACCCAGCGATGAAAAACTGTTTTTT	CASSPGPSDEKLFF
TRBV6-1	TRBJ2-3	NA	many	TGTGCCAGCAGCGCCCCAACAGATACGCAGTATTTT	CASSAPTDTQYF
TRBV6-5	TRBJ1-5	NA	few	TGTGCCAGCAGTTACAGATTTAATGAGAATCAGCCCCAGCATTTT	CASSYRFNENQPQHF